A single count supports the clone carrying this TCR beta chain. Generated by immunoSEQ multiplex PCR, the TCRdb table keeps only in-frame clones and is missing some. The sample includes hundreds of thousands of clones, roughly nine tenths seen only once; the top ten take nearly 2%. The data derive from a study of blood T cell repertoires in COVID-19. Study overall: The samples span acute and convalescent COVID-19 from the United States, Italy and Spain. Sample material is recorded as cDNA or gDNA derived from T cells, B-cell-depleted T cells, or PBMCs.

The V end lost 1 base, the J end lost 4 bases, and 19 bases lay between the germline ends. The germline V gene encodes CDR1 SEHNR and CDR2 FQNEAQ (reference sequence). The CDR3 covers 17 residues. This chain links TRBV7-9 with TRBJ1-1; possibly TRBD1 for D (5 bases). This TCR came from a woman under 30 with acute COVID-19. The sample consisted of PBMCs or T cells enriched from blood (not recorded which). This chain's CDR3 is CASSLERQGREGTEAFF. In DNA, the CDR3 is TGTGCCAGCAGCTTAGAGCGGCAGGGCCGGGAGGGCACTGAAGCTTTCTTT.